This T cell receptor (beta chain) emerged from a study of T-cell memory formation after mild COVID-19. Ten or more counts support this clonotype. The antigen is undetermined. Using its own MiXCR run on the 5' RACE reads, TCRdb lists one record per CDR3 protein. This table holds under 550,000 distinct CDR3 sequences, roughly 18% found once. Whole-study results and caveats: Day 37-peaking second-wave clones had unconfirmed SARS-CoV-2 specificity.

This TCR was recovered from a man aged 18-30 years who had mild COVID-19 (a few samples of this study predate the infection). Cell type and time point are not known. Sequenced input: PBMCs or a T cell subset sorted from them (not recorded which).

The CDR3 loop is CASSPGSGGTYNEQFF. The CDR3 coding sequence is TGTGCCAGCAGCCCAGGTAGCGGGGGGACTTACAATGAGCAGTTCTTC. The chain combines TRBV4-2 with TRBJ2-1; 10 bases are shared with TRBD2. This CDR3 comprises 16 residues. J was trimmed by 4 bases and V by 4 bases; bases with no gene match: 7. Germline CDR1 LGHNA, CDR2 YNFKEQ.